The 4 T cell receptor beta chains reported below all come from one sample, sequenced in a study of blood T cell repertoires in COVID-19. Generated by immunoSEQ multiplex PCR, the TCRdb table keeps only in-frame clones and is missing some. The sample has 240,000 or so clones; about four fifths are singletons. The sample comprised peripheral blood. The receptors stem from a woman older than 75 with COVID-19, enrolled during active disease.

The chain recombines TRBV7-2 with TRBJ1-4, with 8 bases that match TRBD1. V shed 0 bases and J 13 bases; nucleotides not matched to a gene: 1. CDR1 and CDR2 from the germline V gene are SGHTA and FQGNSA. The CDR3 is 12 residues long. In DNA form, the CDR3 reads TGTGCCAGCAGCTTAGCCCAGGGGGCACTGTTTTTT. Protein: CASSLAQGALFF.

With respect to this clone: The junction and the germline gene differ at one end; a read error may be behind it. The chain combines TRBV7-7 with TRBJ2-7, with 12 nucleotides matching TRBD2. The germline V gene encodes CDR1 SSHAT and CDR2 FNYEAQ (reference sequence). The CDR3 contains 14 residues. The CDR3 loop is CASSMTSGGYEQYF. The CDR3 region has the DNA TGTGCTAGCAGCATGACTAGCGGGGGTTACGAGCAGTACTTC.

This chain connects TRBV7-9 to TRBJ1-4; 7 bases match TRBD1. The CDR3 is made up of 14 amino acids. Trimming took 6 bases from V and 7 from J; bases not matched to a gene: 8. Germline lookup yields CDR1 SEHNR and CDR2 FQNEAQ (reference sequence). The CDR3 region has the DNA TGTGCCAGCAGTGTGAGGACAGGAGGTGAAAAACTGTTTTTT. As protein: CASSVRTGGEKLFF.

In this sample, this clone turned up once. CDR3 nucleotides: TGTGCCAGCCCAGGCCCCGATCAGCCCCAGCATTTT. Protein product: CASPGPDQPQHF. The gene calls are TRBV28 and TRBJ1-5, with D unclear. The CDR3 runs to 12 residues. Germline V lookup: CDR1 MDHEN, CDR2 SYDVKM. V was clipped by 8 bases and J by 5 bases, with 10 bases between them.